Following are 13 T cell receptor beta chains from one sample sequenced in a study of blood T cells in healthy people across ages. The use of a sample-barcoded 5' primer and a J-beta primer mix characterized a second PCR of about 7 to 12 cycles. Via MiXCR, TCRdb re-called the 5' RACE reads, giving one row per CDR3 protein. The repertoire holds about 1.4 million distinct CDR3 sequences, approximately 59% seen once, with 6.5% to 8.5% in the top ten. The sample comprised blood. Every receptor here comes from a man in his late teens or twenties in good health.

V is TRBV12-3 or TRBV12-4 and J is TRBJ2-5; a possible D gene is TRBD2 (6 bases). Trimming shortened V by 5 bases and J by 4 bases, and 11 bases separated the two germline ends. This CDR3 has 13 residues. The CDR3 DNA reads as TGTGCCAGCAGTAGCCGGGGGATAGAGACCCAGTACTTC. Translating gives CASSSRGIETQYF.

J is TRBJ2-3 and V is TRBV27; D gene unclear. Germline values: CDR1 MNHEY, CDR2 SMNVEV (reference sequence). The CDR3 sequence is 14 residues long. The ends were cut back, 3 bases at V and 2 bases at J, with 9 bases in the middle. The CDR3 sequence is CASSFKGYTDTQYF. The CDR3 nucleotides are TGTGCCAGCAGTTTTAAAGGATACACAGATACGCAGTATTTT.

This clonotype has only a few counts. The rearrangement links TRBV27 to TRBJ2-7; D not certain. Trimming left V 2 bases short and J 1 base short, with 15 bases between. Germline V gene lookup returns CDR1 MNHEY and CDR2 SMNVEV (reference sequence). The CDR3 has 16 residues. CDR3: CASSLRFQASSYEQYF. The CDR3 DNA reads as TGTGCCAGCAGTTTAAGGTTCCAGGCTTCATCCTACGAGCAGTACTTC.

The chain couples TRBV15 to TRBJ1-2, with 7 bases identical to TRBD1. The CDR3 extends over 15 amino acids. V lost 3 bases and J lost 3; bases outside the gene matches: 7. Germline V gene data show CDR1 as LNHNV and CDR2 as YYDKDF (reference sequence). The CDR3 coding sequence is TGTGCCACCAGCAGCAGACAGGGTAATTACTATGGCTACACCTTC. This translates into CATSSRQGNYYGYTF. Full variable domain (outside the CDR3, taken from reference TRBV15 and TRBJ1-2): DAMVIQNPRYQVTQFGKPVTLSCSQTLNHNVMYWYQQKSSQAPKLLFHYYDKDFNNEADTPDNFQSRRPNTSFCFLDIRSPGLGDTAMYLCATSSRQGNYYGYTFGSGTRLTVV.

The rearrangement links TRBV20-1 to TRBJ2-7; D may be TRBD1 (5 bases). Trimming shortened V by 5 bases and J by 6 bases, and 11 bases separated the two germline ends. This CDR3 spans 11 amino acids. CDR1 DFQATT and CDR2 SNEGSKA come from the germline V gene (reference sequence). CDR3 in DNA: TGCAGTGCTGCCCTCAGGGTCGAGCAGTACTTC. Protein sequence: CSAALRVEQYF.

The V and J genes are TRBV7-8 and TRBJ2-5; 9 nucleotides agree with TRBD1. The germline gives CDR1 SGHVS, CDR2 FQNEAQ. The CDR3 runs to 16 residues. The V gene end was trimmed by 5 bases and the J gene end by 2 bases; junction bases not matched to a gene: 9. CDR3 in amino acids: CASSNTGGLGQETQYF. For the CDR3, the DNA is TGTGCCAGCAGCAACACAGGGGGCCTTGGTCAAGAGACCCAGTACTTC.

This clonotype has just a few counts. The genes are TRBV25-1 and TRBJ2-7; D is possibly TRBD1 (6 bases). The V end was cut by 3 bases, the J end by 2 bases, with 14 bases between. This CDR3 has 15 amino acids. Germline assignment: CDR1 MGHDK and CDR2 SYGVNS. The CDR3 nucleotides read TGTGCCAGCAGTGAGGGGACACCAGATCCCTACGAGCAGTACTTC. Residues: CASSEGTPDPYEQYF.

The V call is TRBV4-3, the J call TRBJ2-3, with 7 bases fitting TRBD2. This CDR3 has 16 residues. V trimming: 3 bases; J trimming: 2 bases; junction bases outside the gene matches: 8. Germline lookup yields CDR1 LGHNA and CDR2 YSLEER. The CDR3 DNA reads as TGCGCCAGCAGCCATCGGATGGGAGGGAACACAGATACGCAGTATTTT. It encodes CASSHRMGGNTDTQYF.

The CDR3 here is CSVNRRLLDNEQFF. DNA for the CDR3: TGCAGCGTGAACCGGCGGCTATTAGACAATGAGCAGTTCTTC. The chain employs TRBV29-1 and TRBJ2-1; D gene unclear. This CDR3 has 14 residues. V shed 6 bases and J shed 5 bases, with 17 bases lying between them. CDR1 is SQVTM and CDR2 is ANQGSEA in the germline V gene.

Details on this clonotype: A junction end diverges from the germline sequence, so it may reflect a read error. The rearrangement uses TRBV12-3 or TRBV12-4 and TRBJ1-4, with D hard to call. The CDR3 is made up of 12 amino acids. CDR3 amino acids: CASSLGSEKLFF. CDR3 nucleotides: TGTGCCAGCAGCTTAGGTTCGGAAAAACTGTTTTTT.

The gene calls are TRBV20-1 and TRBJ1-4; no clear D. This CDR3 region has 12 residues. V dropped 6 bases and J dropped 5 bases, with 10 bases sitting between them. Germline lookup yields CDR1 DFQATT and CDR2 SNEGSKA (reference sequence). This CDR3 is CSALILNEKLFF. CDR3 DNA: TGCAGTGCGCTCATCCTGAATGAAAAACTGTTTTTT.

J is TRBJ2-7 and V is TRBV6-1; weak D call: TRBD1 (6 bases). CDR3 length equals 14 residues. Per the germline V gene, CDR1 is MNHNS and CDR2 is SASEGT. The V and J ends lost 7 bases and 6 bases respectively, with 19 bases between them. In DNA form, the CDR3 reads TGTGCCAGCACCCAAGAACCAGGGGTTGGCGAGCAGTACTTC. Its translation is CASTQEPGVGEQYF.

Here the CDR3 reads CASSFSKIATDTQYF. Written as DNA, the CDR3 is TGTGCCAGCAGCTTTAGCAAGATCGCCACAGATACGCAGTATTTT. This rearrangement joins TRBV7-2 to TRBJ2-3; D gene uncertain. Germline-derived CDR1 and CDR2 are SGHTA and FQGNSA. V lost 3 bases and J 2 bases, leaving 12 bases between the germline ends. The length of the CDR3 is 15 residues.